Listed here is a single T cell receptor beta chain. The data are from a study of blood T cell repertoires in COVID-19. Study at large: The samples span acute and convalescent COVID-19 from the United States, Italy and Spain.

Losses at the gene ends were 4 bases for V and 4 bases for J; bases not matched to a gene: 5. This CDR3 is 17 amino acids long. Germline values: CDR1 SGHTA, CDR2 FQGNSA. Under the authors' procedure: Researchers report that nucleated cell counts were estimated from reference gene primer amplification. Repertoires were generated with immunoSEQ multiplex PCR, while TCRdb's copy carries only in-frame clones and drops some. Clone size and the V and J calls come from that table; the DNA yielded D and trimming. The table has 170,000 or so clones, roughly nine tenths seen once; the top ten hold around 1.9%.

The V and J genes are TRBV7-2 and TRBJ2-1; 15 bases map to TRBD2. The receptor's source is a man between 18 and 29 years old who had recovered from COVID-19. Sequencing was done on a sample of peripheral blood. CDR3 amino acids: CASSSGLAGGPYNEQFF. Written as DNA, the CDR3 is TGTGCCAGCAGCTCCGGACTAGCGGGAGGGCCGTACAATGAGCAGTTCTTC.